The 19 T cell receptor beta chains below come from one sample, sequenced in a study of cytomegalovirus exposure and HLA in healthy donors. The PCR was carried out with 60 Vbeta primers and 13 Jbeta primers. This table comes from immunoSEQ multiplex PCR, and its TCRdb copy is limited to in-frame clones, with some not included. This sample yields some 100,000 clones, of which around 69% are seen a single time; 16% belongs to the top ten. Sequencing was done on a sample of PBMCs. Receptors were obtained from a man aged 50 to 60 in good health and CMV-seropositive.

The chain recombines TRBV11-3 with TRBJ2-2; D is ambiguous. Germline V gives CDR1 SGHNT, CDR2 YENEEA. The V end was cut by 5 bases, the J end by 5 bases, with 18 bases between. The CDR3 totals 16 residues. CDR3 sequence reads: CASSAPSRVGTGELFF. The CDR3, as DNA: TGTGCCAGCAGCGCCCCTTCCCGGGTCGGGACCGGGGAGCTGTTTTTT.

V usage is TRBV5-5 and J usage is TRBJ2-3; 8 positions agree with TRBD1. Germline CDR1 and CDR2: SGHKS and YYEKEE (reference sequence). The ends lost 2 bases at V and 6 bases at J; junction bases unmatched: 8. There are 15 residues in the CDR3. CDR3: CASSFIQGAGDTQYF. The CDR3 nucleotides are TGTGCCAGCAGCTTCATCCAGGGGGCGGGTGATACGCAGTATTTT.

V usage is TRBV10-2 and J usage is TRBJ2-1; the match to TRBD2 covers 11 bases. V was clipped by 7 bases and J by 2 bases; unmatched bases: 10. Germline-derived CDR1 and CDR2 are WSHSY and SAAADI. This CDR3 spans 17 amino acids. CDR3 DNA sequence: TGCGCCAGCATGGGACTAGCGGATTCCGGCGCCTACAATGAGCAGTTCTTC. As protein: CASMGLADSGAYNEQFF.

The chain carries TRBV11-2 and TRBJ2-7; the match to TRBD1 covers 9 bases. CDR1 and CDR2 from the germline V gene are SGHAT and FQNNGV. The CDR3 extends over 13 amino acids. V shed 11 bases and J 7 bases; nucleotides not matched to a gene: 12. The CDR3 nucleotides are TGTGCCTCAAGGGGGGCGACAGGGGGGGAGCAGTACTTC. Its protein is CASRGATGGEQYF.

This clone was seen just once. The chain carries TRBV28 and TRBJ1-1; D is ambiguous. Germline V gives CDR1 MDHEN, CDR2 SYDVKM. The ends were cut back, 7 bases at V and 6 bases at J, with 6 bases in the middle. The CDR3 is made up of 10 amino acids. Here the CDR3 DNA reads TGTGCCAGCAACTTCCCTGAAGCTTTCTTT. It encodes CASNFPEAFF. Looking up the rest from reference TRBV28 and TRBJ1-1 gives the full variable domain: DVKVTQSSRYLVKRTGEKVFLECVQDMDHENMFWYRQDPGLGLRLIYFSYDVKMKEKGDIPEGYSVSREKKERFSLILESASTNQTSMYLCASNFPEAFFGQGTRLTVV.

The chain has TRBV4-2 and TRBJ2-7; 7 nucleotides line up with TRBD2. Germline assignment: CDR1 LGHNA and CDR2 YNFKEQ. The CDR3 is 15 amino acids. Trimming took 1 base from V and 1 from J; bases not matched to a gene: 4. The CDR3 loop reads CASSQGVSGSYEQYF. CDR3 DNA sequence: TGTGCCAGCAGCCAAGGAGTTAGCGGGTCCTACGAGCAGTACTTC.

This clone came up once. Here the CDR3 DNA reads TGTGCCAGCAGTTTCCCGGGACAGGGGGCTCCTGAAGCTTTCTTT. Protein product: CASSFPGQGAPEAFF. The chain carries TRBV28 and TRBJ1-1, with 12 bases matching TRBD1. This CDR3 is 15 amino acids long. Germline V gene data show CDR1 as MDHEN and CDR2 as SYDVKM. V gave up 3 bases and J gave up 6 bases; unmatched junction bases: 5.

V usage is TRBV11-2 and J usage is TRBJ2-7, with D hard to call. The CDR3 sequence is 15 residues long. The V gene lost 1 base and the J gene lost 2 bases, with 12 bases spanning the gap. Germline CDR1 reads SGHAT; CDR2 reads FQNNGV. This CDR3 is CASSLGTGEAYEQYF. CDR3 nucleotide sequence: TGTGCCAGCAGCTTAGGAACGGGTGAGGCCTACGAGCAGTACTTC.

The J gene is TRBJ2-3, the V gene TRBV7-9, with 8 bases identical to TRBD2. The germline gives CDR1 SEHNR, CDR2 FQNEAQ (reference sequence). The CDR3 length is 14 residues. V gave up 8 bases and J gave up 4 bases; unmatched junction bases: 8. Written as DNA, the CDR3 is TGTGCCAGCGCCCCGGGAGGGCCGTCAGATACGCAGTATTTT. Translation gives CASAPGGPSDTQYF.

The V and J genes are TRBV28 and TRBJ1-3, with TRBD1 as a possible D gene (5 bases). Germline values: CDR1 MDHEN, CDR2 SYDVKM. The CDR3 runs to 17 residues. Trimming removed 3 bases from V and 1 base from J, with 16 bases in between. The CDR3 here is CASSLGGWGNSGNTIYF. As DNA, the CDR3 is TGTGCCAGCAGTTTGGGGGGTTGGGGGAATTCTGGAAACACCATATATTTT.

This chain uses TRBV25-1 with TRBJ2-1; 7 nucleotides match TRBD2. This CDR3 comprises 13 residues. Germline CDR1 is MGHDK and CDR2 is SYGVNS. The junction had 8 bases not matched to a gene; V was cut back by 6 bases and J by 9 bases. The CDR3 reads CASSLAGGGEQFF. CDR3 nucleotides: TGTGCCAGCAGCTTAGCGGGTGGTGGTGAGCAGTTCTTC. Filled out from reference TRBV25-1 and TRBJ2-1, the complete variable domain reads EADIYQTPRYLVIGTGKKITLECSQTMGHDKMYWYQQDPGMELHLIHYSYGVNSTEKGDLSSESTVSRIRTEHFPLTLESARPSHTSQYLCASSLAGGGEQFFGPGTRLTVL.

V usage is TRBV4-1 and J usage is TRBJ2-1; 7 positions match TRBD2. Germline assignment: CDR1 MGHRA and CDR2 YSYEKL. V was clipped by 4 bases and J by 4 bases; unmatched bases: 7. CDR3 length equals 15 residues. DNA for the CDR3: TGCGCCAGCAGCCGGGGAGGGAGCATTTACAATGAGCAGTTCTTC. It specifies CASSRGGSIYNEQFF.

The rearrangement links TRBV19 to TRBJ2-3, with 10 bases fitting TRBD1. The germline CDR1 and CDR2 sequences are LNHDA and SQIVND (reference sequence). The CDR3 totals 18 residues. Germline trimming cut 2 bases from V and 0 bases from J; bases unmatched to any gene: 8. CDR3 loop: CASSIQPGTGVSTDTQYF. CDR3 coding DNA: TGTGCCAGTAGTATACAGCCCGGGACAGGGGTTAGCACAGATACGCAGTATTTT.

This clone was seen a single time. CDR3 coding DNA: TGTGCCATCAGTGAGAGGGGCGACGGCACAGATACGCAGTATTTT. Amino acid sequence: CAISERGDGTDTQYF. The rearrangement uses TRBV10-3 and TRBJ2-3, with D perhaps TRBD1 (5 bases). The CDR3 contains 15 residues. CDR1 ENHRY and CDR2 SYGVKD come from the germline V gene. Deletions cut 2 bases from V and 1 base from J, with 10 bases between.

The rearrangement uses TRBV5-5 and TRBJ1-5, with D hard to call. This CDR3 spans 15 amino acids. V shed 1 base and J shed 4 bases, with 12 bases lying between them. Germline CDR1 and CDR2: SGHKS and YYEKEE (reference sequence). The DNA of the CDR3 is TGTGCCAGCAGCTTGTGGGGAGAGGGAAATCAGCCCCAGCATTTT. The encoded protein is CASSLWGEGNQPQHF.

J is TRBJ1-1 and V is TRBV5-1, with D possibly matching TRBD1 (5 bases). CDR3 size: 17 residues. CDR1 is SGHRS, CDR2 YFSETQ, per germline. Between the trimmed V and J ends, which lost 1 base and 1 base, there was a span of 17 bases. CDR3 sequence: CASSLKGAPVKNTEAFF. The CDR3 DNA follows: TGCGCCAGCAGCTTGAAAGGGGCCCCTGTGAAGAACACTGAAGCTTTCTTT.

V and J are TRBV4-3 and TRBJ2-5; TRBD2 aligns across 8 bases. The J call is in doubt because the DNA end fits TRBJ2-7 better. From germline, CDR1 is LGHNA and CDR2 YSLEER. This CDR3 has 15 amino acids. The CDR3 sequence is CASSQVGRGGNEQYF. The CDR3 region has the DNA TGCGCCAGCAGCCAAGTGGGTCGGGGGGGAAACGAGCAGTACTTC.

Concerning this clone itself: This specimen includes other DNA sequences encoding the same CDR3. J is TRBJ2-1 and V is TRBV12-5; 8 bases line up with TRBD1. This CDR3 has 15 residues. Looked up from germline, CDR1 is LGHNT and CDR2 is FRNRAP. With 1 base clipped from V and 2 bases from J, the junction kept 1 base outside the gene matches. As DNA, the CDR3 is TGTGCTAGTGGTTTGGGACAGGGGACCTACAATGAGCAGTTCTTC. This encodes CASGLGQGTYNEQFF. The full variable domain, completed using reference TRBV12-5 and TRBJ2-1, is DARVTQTPRHKVTEMGQEVTMRCQPILGHNTVFWYRQTMMQGLELLAYFRNRAPLDDSGMPKDRFSAEMPDATLATLKIQPSEPRDSAVYFCASGLGQGTYNEQFFGPGTRLTVL.

The CDR3 nucleotides are TGTGCCAGCAGTGATAGAATCGCTTCATCCGCCTACGAGCAGTACTTC. Protein sequence: CASSDRIASSAYEQYF. The chain carries TRBV6-1 and TRBJ2-7, with D hard to call. Germline CDR1 MNHNS, CDR2 SASEGT. The CDR3 runs 16 residues. V was cut by 3 bases and J by 2 bases, with 17 bases left in between.